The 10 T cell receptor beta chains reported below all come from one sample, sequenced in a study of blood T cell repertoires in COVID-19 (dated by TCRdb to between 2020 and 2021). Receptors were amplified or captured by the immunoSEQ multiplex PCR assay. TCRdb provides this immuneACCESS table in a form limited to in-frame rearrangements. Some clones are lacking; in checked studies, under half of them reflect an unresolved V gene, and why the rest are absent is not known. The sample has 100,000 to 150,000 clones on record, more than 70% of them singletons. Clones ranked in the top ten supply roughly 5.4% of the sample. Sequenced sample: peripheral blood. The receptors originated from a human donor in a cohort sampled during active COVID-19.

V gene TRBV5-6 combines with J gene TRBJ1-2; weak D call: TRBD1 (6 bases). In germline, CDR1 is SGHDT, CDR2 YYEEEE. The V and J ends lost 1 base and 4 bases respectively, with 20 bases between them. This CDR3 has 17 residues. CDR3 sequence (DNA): TGTGCCAGCAGCTTGCGGGGGGCACAGGGTGGAAGCTATGGCTACACCTTC. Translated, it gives CASSLRGAQGGSYGYTF.

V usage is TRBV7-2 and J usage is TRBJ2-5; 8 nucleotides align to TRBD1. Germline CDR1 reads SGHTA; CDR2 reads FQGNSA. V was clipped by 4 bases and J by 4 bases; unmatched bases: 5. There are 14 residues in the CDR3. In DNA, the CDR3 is TGTGCCAGCAGCTCACGGACAGGGATAGAGACCCAGTACTTC. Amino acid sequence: CASSSRTGIETQYF.

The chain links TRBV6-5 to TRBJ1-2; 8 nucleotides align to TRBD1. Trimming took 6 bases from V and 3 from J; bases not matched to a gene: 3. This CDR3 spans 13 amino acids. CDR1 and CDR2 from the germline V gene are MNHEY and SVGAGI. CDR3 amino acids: CASRMTGDYGYTF. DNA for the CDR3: TGTGCCAGCAGGATGACAGGGGACTATGGCTACACCTTC.

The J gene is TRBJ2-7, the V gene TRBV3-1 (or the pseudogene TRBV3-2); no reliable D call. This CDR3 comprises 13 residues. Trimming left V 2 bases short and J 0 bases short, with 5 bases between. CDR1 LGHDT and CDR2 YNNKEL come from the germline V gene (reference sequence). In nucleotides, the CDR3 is TGTGCCAGCAGCCAACAGGACTCCTACGAGCAGTACTTC. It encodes CASSQQDSYEQYF.

The CDR3 is CASSPQGGGHNQPQHF. Here the CDR3 DNA reads TGTGCCAGCTCACCGCAGGGCGGGGGACACAATCAGCCCCAGCATTTT. The V call is TRBV18, the J call TRBJ1-5, with D perhaps matching TRBD1 (6 bases). Germline lookup yields CDR1 KGHSH and CDR2 LQKENI. Trimming stripped 3 bases from V and 3 bases from J, with 15 bases between. The CDR3 runs to 16 residues.

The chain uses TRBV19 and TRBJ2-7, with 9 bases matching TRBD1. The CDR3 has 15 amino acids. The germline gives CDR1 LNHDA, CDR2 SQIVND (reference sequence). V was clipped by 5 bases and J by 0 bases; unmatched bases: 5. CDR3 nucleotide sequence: TGTGCCAGTAGTGGGGGGACAGGGAGCTCCTACGAGCAGTACTTC. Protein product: CASSGGTGSSYEQYF.

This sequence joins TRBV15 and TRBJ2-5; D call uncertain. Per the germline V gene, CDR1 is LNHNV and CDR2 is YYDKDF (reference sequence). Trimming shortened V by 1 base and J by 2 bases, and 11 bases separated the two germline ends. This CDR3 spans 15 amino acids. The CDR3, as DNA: TGTGCCACCAGCAGAGCAAGTACATGGCAAGAGACCCAGTACTTC. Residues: CATSRASTWQETQYF.

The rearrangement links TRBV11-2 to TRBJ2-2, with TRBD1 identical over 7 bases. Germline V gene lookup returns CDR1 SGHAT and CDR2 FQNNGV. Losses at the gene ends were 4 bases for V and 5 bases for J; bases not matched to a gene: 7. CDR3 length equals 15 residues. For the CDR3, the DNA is TGTGCCAGCAGCTCAAGGGACAGACAAACCGGGGAGCTGTTTTTT. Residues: CASSSRDRQTGELFF.

The CDR3: CASSLGAASFDEQFF. The CDR3, as DNA: TGTGCCAGCAGCTTGGGAGCGGCGTCGTTCGATGAGCAGTTCTTC. The chain links TRBV5-8 to TRBJ2-1, with D perhaps matching TRBD2 (5 bases). There are 15 residues in the CDR3. Trimming took off 0 bases at V and 8 bases at J, with 15 bases between the two ends. CDR1 and CDR2 from the germline V gene are SGHTS and YDEGEE. The variable domain in full, completed from reference TRBV5-8 and TRBJ2-1, reads EAGVTQSPTHLIKTRGQQATLRCSPISGHTSVYWYQQALGLGLQFLLWYDEGEERNRGNFPPRFSGRQFPNYSSELNVNALELEDSALYLCASSLGAASFDEQFFGPGTRLTVL.

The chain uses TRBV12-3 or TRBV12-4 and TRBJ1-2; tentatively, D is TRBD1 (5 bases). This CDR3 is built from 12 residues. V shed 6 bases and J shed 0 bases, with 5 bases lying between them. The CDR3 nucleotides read TGTGCCAGCAGCAGGGCTAACTATGGCTACACCTTC. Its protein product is CASSRANYGYTF.